A selection of T cell receptor beta chains follows, all from one sample in a study of blood T cell repertoires in COVID-19. Profiled with immunoSEQ multiplex PCR; TCRdb holds only in-frame clones, not every one. The data hold roughly 120,000 clones, with 70% to 75% observed a single time. Sequencing input: peripheral blood. All receptors derive from a man aged 80 or over with COVID-19, enrolled during active disease. Both conserved end residues are part of each CDR3. The D gene is left open where the match is weak. The listing skips clone size in some rows; elsewhere it reads once, few, many or a size class.

TRBD2	TRBV19	TRBJ2-7	-	TGTGCCAGTAGTCCCTTATGGGAGGGAAGCTCCTACGAGCAGTACTTC	CASSPLWEGSSYEQYF
TRBD2	TRBV5-8	TRBJ2-1	few	TGTGCCAGCAGCCTGACCCTTAGCGGGAGGGCCTCATACAATGAGCAGTTCTTC	CASSLTLSGRASYNEQFF
-	TRBV28	TRBJ1-2	-	TGTGCCAGCAGTACCCCCGAGCCTAACTATGGCTACACCTTC	CASSTPEPNYGYTF
TRBD2	TRBV9	TRBJ2-2	few	TGTGCCAGCAGCGTGACTAGCATGAACACCGGGGAGCTGTTTTTT	CASSVTSMNTGELFF
-	TRBV18	TRBJ1-4	-	TGTGCCAGCTCACCACAACAGGGTCGGGAAAAACTGTTTTTT	CASSPQQGREKLFF
TRBD2	TRBV7-2	TRBJ2-1	-	TGTGCCAGCAGCTTAAGTAGCGGGAGTTCCTACAATGAGCAGTTCTTC	CASSLSSGSSYNEQFF
TRBD2	TRBV7-6	TRBJ2-1	-	TGTGCCAGCAGCACGGGGGGTTCCTACAATGAGCAGTTCTTC	CASSTGGSYNEQFF
TRBD1	TRBV5-1	TRBJ1-1	once	TGCGCCAGCAGCGGAACAGGGGGGAACACTGAAGCTTTCTTT	CASSGTGGNTEAFF
-	TRBV29-1	TRBJ2-3	-	TGCAGCGTTGACGGGGGCACAGATACGCAGTATTTT	CSVDGGTDTQYF
TRBD2	TRBV4-1	TRBJ2-5	-	TGCGCCAGCAGCTCTCGACTAGCTGCCTTAGGGACCCAGTACTTC	CASSSRLAALGTQYF
-	TRBV3-1/TRBV3-2	TRBJ2-1	-	TGTGCCAGCAGCCAAGATCGTAATGAGCAGTTCTTC	CASSQDRNEQFF
-	TRBV16	TRBJ1-2	few	TGTGCCAGCAGCCAATGGGGGACACCCGGCTACACCTTC	CASSQWGTPGYTF
-	TRBV6-6	TRBJ1-1	-	TGTGCCAGCAGTTGGGACTTGAACACTGAAGCTTTCTTT	CASSWDLNTEAFF
TRBD1	TRBV28	TRBJ1-3	few	TGTGCCAGCGCAACAGGGGTAGTTGGAAACACCATATATTTT	CASATGVVGNTIYF
TRBD1	TRBV24-1	TRBJ2-7	-	TGTGCCACCGGGACAGGGAGCTCCTACGAGCAGTACTTC	CATGTGSSYEQYF
-	TRBV10-2	TRBJ2-3	-	TGCGCCAGCAGCTCGCAGGATACGCAGTATTTT	CASSSQDTQYF
-	TRBV5-1	TRBJ2-1	-	TGCGCCAGCAGCTTAATCCCCCAGAGGGAAGCTGAGCAGTTCTTC	CASSLIPQREAEQFF
-	TRBV24-1	TRBJ2-5	-	TGTGCCACCAGTGACGCCCGACAACAAAGTCAAGAGACCCAGTACTTC	CATSDARQQSQETQYF
TRBD2	TRBV27	TRBJ2-2	-	TGTGCCAGCAGTTTCCCCGGGGGGGGGCCGAACACCGGGGAGCTGTTTTTT	CASSFPGGGPNTGELFF
-	TRBV30	TRBJ2-3	-	TGTGCCTGGAGTGGCCCTAAGAGAGATACGCAGTATTTT	CAWSGPKRDTQYF
TRBD1	TRBV7-8	TRBJ1-2	-	TGTGCCAGCAGCCTAGGACAGGGAAACTATGGCTACACCTTC	CASSLGQGNYGYTF
-	TRBV5-1	TRBJ2-1	-	TGCGCCAGCAGCTTGGGGGCAGCTTACAATGAGCAGTTCTTC	CASSLGAAYNEQFF
TRBD2	TRBV5-1	TRBJ2-5	-	TGCGCCAGCAGCGCCGGACTAGCGGGAGGCCAAGAGACCCAGTACTTC	CASSAGLAGGQETQYF
TRBD2	TRBV5-1	TRBJ2-1	-	TGCGCCAGCAGCTTGGTGGGGTTCGCGGGAGACAATGAGCAGTTCTTC	CASSLVGFAGDNEQFF
TRBD2	TRBV5-4	TRBJ2-7	-	TGTGCCAGCAGCCCCGGACAGGGCGGACTAGCGGGTCCCTCCTACGAGCAGTACTTC	CASSPGQGGLAGPSYEQYF
TRBD1	TRBV4-3	TRBJ1-5	-	TGCGCCAGCAGCCAAGGTCAGGGGGATAATCAGCCCCAGCATTTT	CASSQGQGDNQPQHF
TRBD1	TRBV19	TRBJ1-1	-	TGTGCCAGTAGTATACCCAGGGGGACTGAAGCTTTCTTT	CASSIPRGTEAFF
TRBD2	TRBV9	TRBJ2-5	-	TGTGCCAGCAGCGTAGAGGCTAGCGGGAGGGTTGGAGAGACCCAGTACTTC	CASSVEASGRVGETQYF